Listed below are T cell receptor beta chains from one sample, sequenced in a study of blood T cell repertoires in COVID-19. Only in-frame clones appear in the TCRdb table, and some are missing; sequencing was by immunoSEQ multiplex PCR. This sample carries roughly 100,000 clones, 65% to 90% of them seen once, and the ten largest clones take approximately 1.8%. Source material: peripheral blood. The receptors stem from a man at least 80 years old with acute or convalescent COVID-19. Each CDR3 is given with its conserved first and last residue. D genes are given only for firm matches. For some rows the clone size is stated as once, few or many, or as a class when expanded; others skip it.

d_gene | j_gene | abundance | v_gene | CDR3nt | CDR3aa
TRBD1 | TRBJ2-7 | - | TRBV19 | TGTGCCAGTAGTTCCTCGGGACAGGGGGACTACGAGCAGTACTTC | CASSSSGQGDYEQYF
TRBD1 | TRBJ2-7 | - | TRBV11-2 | TGTGCCAGCAGCCTCGAACAGGGGGCGTACCACGAGCAGTACTTC | CASSLEQGAYHEQYF
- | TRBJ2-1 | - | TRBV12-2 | TGTGCAAGTCGCTTAGCGCAAGTACCAGGACTAGCGGGAGAGGAAAATGAGCAGTTCTTC | CASRLAQVPGLAGEENEQFF
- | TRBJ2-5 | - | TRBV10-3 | TGTGCCATCAACGCGTGGGCAGAAGAGACCCAGTACTTC | CAINAWAEETQYF
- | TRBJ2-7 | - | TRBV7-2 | TGTGCCAGCAGCTTTAGAGGGGGCGGGACCGCGGGAGGTACCTACGAGCAGTACTTC | CASSFRGGGTAGGTYEQYF
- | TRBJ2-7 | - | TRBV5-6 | TGTGCCAGCAGCTTGTTGATTTCGCAGGGTCACCGCTACGAGCAGTACTTC | CASSLLISQGHRYEQYF
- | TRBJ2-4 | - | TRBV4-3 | TGCGCCAGCAGCCAAGATAGCCAGTACTCTAGCATTCAGTACTTC | CASSQDSQYSSIQYF
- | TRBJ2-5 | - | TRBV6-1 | TGTGCCAGCAGTGAACAGGGGCTGGAGACCCAGTACTTC | CASSEQGLETQYF
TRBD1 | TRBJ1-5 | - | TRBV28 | TGTGCCAGCAGTTTATCACAGGGGGCTGGTCAGCCCCAGCATTTT | CASSLSQGAGQPQHF
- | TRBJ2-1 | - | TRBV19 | TGTGCCAGTAGTATCCGGGCTAGCGTTAATGAGCAGTTCTTC | CASSIRASVNEQFF
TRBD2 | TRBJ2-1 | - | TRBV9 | TGTGCCAGCAGCGTAGTAGCGGGAGGGACCAATGAGCAGTTCTTC | CASSVVAGGTNEQFF
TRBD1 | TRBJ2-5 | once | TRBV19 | TGTGCCAGCAAAGACAGGGGAGAGACCCAGTACTTC | CASKDRGETQYF
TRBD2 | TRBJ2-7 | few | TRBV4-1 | TGCGCCAGCAGCCAAGATCTGTCTAGCGGGAGTCCCTACGAGCAGTACTTC | CASSQDLSSGSPYEQYF
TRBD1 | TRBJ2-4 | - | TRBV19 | TGTGCCAGTAGTATACCTGGACAGGGGATAACCAAAAACATTCAGTACTTC | CASSIPGQGITKNIQYF
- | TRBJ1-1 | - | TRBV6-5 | TGTGCCAGCAGTATCGACAAGAACACTGAAGCTTTCTTT | CASSIDKNTEAFF